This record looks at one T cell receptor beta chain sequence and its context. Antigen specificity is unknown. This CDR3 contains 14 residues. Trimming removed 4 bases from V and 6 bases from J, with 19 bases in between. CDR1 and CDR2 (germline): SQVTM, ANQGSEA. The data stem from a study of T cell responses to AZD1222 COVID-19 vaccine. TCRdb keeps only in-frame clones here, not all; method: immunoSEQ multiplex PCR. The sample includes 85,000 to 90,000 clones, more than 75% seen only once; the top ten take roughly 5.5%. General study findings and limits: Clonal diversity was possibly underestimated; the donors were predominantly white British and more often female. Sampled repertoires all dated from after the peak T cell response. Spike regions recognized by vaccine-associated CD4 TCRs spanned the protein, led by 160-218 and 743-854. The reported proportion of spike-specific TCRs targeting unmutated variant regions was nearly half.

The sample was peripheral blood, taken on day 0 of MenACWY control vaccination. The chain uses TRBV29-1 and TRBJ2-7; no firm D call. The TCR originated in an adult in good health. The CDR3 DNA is TGCAGCGTTGTTTTGCCCCTTTCTCCCTTCGAGCAGTACTTC. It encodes CSVVLPLSPFEQYF.